A single sample is the source of the 5 T cell receptor beta chains below, sequenced in a study of T cell changes during pregnancy in multiple sclerosis. TCRdb keeps only in-frame clones here, not all; method: immunoSEQ multiplex PCR. The repertoire has under 40,000 clones, 85% to 95% of them found once; the top ten carry about 8%. The sample was CD8+ T cells from peripheral blood mononuclear cells, taken in the third trimester of pregnancy. The receptor set was obtained from a female donor with multiple sclerosis, enrolled in a pregnancy study.

The V and J genes are TRBV6-4 and TRBJ2-2; 9 positions agree with TRBD2. Germline-derived CDR1 and CDR2 are MRHNA and SNTAGT. Trimming removed 3 bases from V and 4 bases from J; junction bases left unmatched: 6. The CDR3 loop spans 16 amino acids. The CDR3 sequence is CASSESGGPGTGELFF. The CDR3 DNA is TGTGCCAGCAGTGAAAGCGGGGGGCCCGGCACCGGGGAGCTGTTTTTT.

The rearrangement joins TRBV15 to TRBJ1-1, with a weak D call TRBD1 (5 bases). CDR1 LNHNV and CDR2 YYDKDF come from the germline V gene (reference sequence). V gave up 0 bases and J gave up 1 base, with 6 bases separating them. This CDR3 has 14 residues. The CDR3 DNA reads as TGTGCCACCAGCAGAGAAAGGGGGAACACTGAAGCTTTCTTT. Its translation: CATSRERGNTEAFF.

This chain uses TRBV5-4 with TRBJ2-1; 8 bases are a match to TRBD2. The CDR3 runs to 16 residues. V gave up 4 bases and J gave up 0 bases; unmatched junction bases: 6. Germline CDR1 is SGHNT and CDR2 is YYREEE (reference sequence). The CDR3 DNA sequence: TGTGCCAGCAGCACCTATAGCGGGGACTCCTACAATGAGCAGTTCTTC. Translated: CASSTYSGDSYNEQFF.

The rearrangement links TRBV19 to TRBJ1-2; no firm D call. CDR1 is LNHDA and CDR2 is SQIVND in the germline V gene (reference sequence). CDR3 size: 14 residues. Trimming removed 3 bases at V and 0 bases at J, with 8 bases between. The CDR3 region has the DNA TGTGCCAGTAGTATCTCAGGCGCTAACTATGGCTACACCTTC. Translated, it gives CASSISGANYGYTF.

The chain carries TRBV2 and TRBJ2-2, with D maybe TRBD2 (5 bases). Germline values: CDR1 SNHLY, CDR2 FYNNEI. This CDR3 has 14 amino acids. Trimming took 4 bases from V and 1 from J, leaving 7 bases between them. The CDR3 DNA reads as TGTGCCAGCAGTGGGACTGGGAACACCGGGGAGCTGTTTTTT. Translation: CASSGTGNTGELFF.